This T cell receptor (beta chain) is from a study of blood T cells in healthy people across ages. Regarding the study as a whole: Donors of long life had a larger count of naive CD4+ cells and greater diversity than aged donors. The unknown donor CMV status may have confounded expanded clonotype changes.

This CDR3 spans 14 amino acids. CDR1 SQVTM and CDR2 ANQGSEA come from the germline V gene. With 4 bases removed from V and 8 bases from J, the gap between germline ends came to 20 bases. This clonotype was seen only a few times. The antigen is undetermined. Every donor provided approximately 9.2 milliliters of peripheral blood. Primed by a sample-barcoded 5' primer and a J-beta primer mix, a second PCR proceeded for about 6 to 12 cycles. Template switching added a 12-random-nucleotide identifier to every cDNA molecule. Via MiXCR, TCRdb re-called the 5' RACE reads, giving one row per CDR3 protein. Of 2 million or so distinct CDR3 sequences listed, about 50% are singletons.

What was sequenced was blood. This TCR came from a woman in her thirties or forties in good health. V is TRBV29-1 and J is TRBJ1-2; possible D gene TRBD1, 6 bases. The chain's CDR3 is CSVAGGGALWGYTF. The CDR3 nucleotides read TGCAGCGTTGCGGGAGGGGGAGCCCTCTGGGGCTACACCTTC.